This T cell receptor (beta chain) was found in a study of blood T cell repertoires in COVID-19. Clones were read by immunoSEQ multiplex PCR, and TCRdb kept only the in-frame ones, dropping some. The table shows hundreds of thousands of clones, with about nine tenths occurring only once. This CDR3 has 14 amino acids. Germline V lookup: CDR1 SGHDT, CDR2 YYEEEE. Trimming at V came to 4 bases and at J to 5 bases, leaving 3 bases not matched to a gene. Seattle patients were enrolled while actively infected and followed longitudinally. The genes are TRBV5-6 and TRBJ1-6; 7 positions match TRBD1. This clonotype was sampled from a woman under 40 with COVID-19, enrolled during active disease. Source material: peripheral blood. This CDR3 reads CASSRDRNNSPLHF. Written as DNA, the CDR3 is TGTGCCAGCAGCCGGGACAGAAATAATTCACCCCTCCACTTT.